This T cell receptor (beta chain) stems from a study of cytomegalovirus exposure and HLA in healthy donors. Study-level background: From HLA-typed donors, an early data release held 70 million to 100 million unique TCRs. Study results and caveats: Excluded: some indistinguishable V segments such as TRBV6-2 and TRBV6-3. Highly shared sequence variants in one cluster were likely a sequencing artifact.

Donors showed nominal health when sampled, although they likely had unrecorded immune exposures. This PCR relied on a set of 60 Vbeta primers and 13 Jbeta primers. Repertoires were generated with immunoSEQ multiplex PCR, while TCRdb's copy carries only in-frame clones and drops some. In the table there are about 120,000 clones, around 80% of which are singletons. Details on this clone: Its antigen is currently unknown.

The V gene's germline CDR1 is SGDLS and CDR2 YYNGEE. CDR3 size: 15 residues. Trimming removed 2 bases from V and 8 bases from J; junction bases left unmatched: 8. The rearrangement uses TRBV9 and TRBJ1-4, with 8 bases matching TRBD1. This TCR was recovered from a middle-aged man in good health and CMV-seronegative. Sequenced material: PBMCs. The CDR3 DNA sequence: TGTGCCAGCAGCGTCGGACAGGGTTGGGGGGAAAAACTGTTTTTT. It yields the protein CASSVGQGWGEKLFF.